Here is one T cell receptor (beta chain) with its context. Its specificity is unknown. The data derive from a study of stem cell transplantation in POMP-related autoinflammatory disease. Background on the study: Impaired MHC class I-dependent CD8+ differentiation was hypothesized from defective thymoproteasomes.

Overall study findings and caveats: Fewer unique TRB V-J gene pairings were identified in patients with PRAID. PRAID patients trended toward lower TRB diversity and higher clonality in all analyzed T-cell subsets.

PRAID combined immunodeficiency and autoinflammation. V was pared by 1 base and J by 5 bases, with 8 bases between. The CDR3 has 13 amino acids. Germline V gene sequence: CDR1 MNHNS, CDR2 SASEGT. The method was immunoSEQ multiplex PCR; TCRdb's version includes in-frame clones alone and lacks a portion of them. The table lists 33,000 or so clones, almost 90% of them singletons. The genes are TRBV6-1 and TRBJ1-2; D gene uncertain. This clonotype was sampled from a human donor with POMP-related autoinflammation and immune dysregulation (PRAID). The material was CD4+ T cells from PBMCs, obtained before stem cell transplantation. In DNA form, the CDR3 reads TGTGCCAGCAGTGAAGGGTGGCGATATGGCTACACCTTC. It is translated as CASSEGWRYGYTF.